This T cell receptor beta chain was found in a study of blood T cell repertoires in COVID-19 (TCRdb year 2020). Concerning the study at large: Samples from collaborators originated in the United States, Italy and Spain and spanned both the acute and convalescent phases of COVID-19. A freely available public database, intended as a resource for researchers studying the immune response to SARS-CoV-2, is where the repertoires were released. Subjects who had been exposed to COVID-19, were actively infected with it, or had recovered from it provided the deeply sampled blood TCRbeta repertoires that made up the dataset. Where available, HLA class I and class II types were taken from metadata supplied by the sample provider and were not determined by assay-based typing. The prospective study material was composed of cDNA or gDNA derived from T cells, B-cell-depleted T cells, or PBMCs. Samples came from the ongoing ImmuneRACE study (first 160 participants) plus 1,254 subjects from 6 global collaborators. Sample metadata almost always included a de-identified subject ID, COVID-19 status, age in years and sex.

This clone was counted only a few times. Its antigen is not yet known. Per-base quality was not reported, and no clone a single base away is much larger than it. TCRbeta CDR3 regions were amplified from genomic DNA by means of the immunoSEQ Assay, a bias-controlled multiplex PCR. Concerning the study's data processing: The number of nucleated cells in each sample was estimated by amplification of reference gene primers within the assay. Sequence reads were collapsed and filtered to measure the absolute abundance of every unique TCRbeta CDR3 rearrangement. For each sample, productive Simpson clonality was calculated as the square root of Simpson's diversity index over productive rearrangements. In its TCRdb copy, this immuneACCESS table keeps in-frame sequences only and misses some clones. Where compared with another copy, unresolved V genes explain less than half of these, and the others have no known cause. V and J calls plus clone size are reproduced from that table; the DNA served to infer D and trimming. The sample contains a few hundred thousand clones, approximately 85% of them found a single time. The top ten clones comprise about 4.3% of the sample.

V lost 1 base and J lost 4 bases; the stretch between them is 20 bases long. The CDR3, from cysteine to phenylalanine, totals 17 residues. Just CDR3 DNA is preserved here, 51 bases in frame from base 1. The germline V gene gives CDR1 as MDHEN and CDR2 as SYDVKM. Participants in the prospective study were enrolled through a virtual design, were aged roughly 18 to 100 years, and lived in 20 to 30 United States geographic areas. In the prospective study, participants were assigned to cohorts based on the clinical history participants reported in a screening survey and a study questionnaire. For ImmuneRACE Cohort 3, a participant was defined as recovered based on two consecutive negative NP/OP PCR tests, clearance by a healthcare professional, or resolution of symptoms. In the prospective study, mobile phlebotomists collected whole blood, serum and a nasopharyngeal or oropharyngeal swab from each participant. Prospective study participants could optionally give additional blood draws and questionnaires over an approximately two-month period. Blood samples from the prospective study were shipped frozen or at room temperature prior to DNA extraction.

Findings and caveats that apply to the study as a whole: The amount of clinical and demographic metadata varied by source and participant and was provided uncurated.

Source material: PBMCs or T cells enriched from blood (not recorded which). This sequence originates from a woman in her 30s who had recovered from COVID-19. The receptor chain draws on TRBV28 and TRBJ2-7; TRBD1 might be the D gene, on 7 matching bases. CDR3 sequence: CASSLSMSEAGGYEQYF. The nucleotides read TGTGCCAGCAGTTTATCCATGTCCGAGGCAGGGGGGTACGAGCAGTACTTC.